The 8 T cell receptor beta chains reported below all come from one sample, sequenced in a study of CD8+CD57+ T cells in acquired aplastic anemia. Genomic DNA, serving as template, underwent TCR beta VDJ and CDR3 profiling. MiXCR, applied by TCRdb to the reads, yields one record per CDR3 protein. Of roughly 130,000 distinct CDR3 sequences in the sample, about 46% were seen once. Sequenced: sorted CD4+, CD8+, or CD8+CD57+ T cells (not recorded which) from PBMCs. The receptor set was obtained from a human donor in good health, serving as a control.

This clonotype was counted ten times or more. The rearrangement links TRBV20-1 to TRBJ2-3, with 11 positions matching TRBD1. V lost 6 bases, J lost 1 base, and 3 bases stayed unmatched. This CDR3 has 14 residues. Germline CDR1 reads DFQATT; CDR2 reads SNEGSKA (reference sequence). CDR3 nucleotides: TGCAGTGCCACGGGACAGGGGGGCACAGATACGCAGTATTTT. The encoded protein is CSATGQGGTDTQYF.

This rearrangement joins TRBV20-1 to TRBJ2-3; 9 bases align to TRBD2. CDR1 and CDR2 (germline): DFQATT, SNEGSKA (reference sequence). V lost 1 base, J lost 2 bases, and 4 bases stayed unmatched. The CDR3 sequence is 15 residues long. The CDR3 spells CSARASSGNTDTQYF. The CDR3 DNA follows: TGCAGTGCTAGAGCATCTAGCGGGAACACAGATACGCAGTATTTT.

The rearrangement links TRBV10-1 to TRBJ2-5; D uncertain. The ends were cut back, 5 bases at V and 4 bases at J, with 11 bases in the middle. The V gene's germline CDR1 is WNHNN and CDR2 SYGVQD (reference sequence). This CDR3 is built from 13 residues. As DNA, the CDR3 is TGCGCCAGCAGTAGGGCGTTAGGAGAGACCCAGTACTTC. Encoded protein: CASSRALGETQYF.

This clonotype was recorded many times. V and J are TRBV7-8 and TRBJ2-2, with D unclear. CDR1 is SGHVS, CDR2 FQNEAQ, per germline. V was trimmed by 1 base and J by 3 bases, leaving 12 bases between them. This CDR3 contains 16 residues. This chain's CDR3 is CASSLVSGLDTGELFF. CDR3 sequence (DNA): TGTGCCAGCAGCTTAGTGTCAGGTCTTGACACCGGGGAGCTGTTTTTT.

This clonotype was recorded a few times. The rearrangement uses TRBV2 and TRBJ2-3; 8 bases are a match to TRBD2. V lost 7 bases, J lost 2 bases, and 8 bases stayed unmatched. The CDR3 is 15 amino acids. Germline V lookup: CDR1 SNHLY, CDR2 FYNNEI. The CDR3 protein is CASTRGGLTTDTQYF. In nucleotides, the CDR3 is TGTGCCAGCACCCGGGGGGGTCTAACCACAGATACGCAGTATTTT.

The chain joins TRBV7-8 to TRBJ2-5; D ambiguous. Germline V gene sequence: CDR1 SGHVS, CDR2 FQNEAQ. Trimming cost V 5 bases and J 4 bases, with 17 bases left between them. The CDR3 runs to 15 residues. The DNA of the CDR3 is TGTGCCAGCAGCCAAGAGATCACTTGGGGAGAGACCCAGTACTTC. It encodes CASSQEITWGETQYF.

In DNA, the CDR3 is TGTGCCACCAGCAGAGCGATCGGTATGCCCCCCGCTGAAGCTTTCTTT. Translating gives CATSRAIGMPPAEAFF. The chain is built from TRBV15 and TRBJ1-1; D remains ambiguous. Germline CDR1 and CDR2: LNHNV and YYDKDF (reference sequence). The CDR3 consists of 16 residues. Trimming took 1 base from V and 6 from J, leaving 18 bases between them.

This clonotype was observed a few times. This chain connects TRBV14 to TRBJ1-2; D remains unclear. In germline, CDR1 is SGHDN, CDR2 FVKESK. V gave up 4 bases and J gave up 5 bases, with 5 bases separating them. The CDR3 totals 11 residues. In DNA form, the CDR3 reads TGTGCCAGCAGCCTCTCGTATGGCTACACCTTC. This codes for CASSLSYGYTF.